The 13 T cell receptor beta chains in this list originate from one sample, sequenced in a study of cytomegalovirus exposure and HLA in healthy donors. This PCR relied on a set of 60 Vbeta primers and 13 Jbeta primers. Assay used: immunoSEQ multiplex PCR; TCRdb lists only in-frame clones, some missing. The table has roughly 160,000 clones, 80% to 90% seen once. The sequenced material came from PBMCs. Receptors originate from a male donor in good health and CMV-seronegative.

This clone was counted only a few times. CDR3: CASKTGNTEAFF. DNA for the CDR3: TGTGCCAGTAAAACAGGGAACACTGAAGCTTTCTTT. The chain uses TRBV19 and TRBJ1-1; D might be TRBD1 (5 bases). This CDR3 is 12 amino acids long. Trimming cost V 7 bases and J 1 base, with 7 bases left between them. CDR1 is LNHDA and CDR2 is SQIVND in the germline V gene (reference sequence).

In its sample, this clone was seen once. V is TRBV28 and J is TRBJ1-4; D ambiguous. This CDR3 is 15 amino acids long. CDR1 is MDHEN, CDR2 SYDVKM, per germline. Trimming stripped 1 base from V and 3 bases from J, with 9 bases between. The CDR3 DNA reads TGTGCCAGCAGTTTATTGGCGGCGTCTAATGAAAAACTGTTTTTT. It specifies CASSLLAASNEKLFF.

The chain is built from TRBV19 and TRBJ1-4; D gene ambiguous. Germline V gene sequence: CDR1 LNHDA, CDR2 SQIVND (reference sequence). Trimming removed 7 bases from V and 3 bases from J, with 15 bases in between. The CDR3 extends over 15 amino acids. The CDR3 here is CASTSYRGSNEKLFF. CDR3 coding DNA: TGTGCCAGTACTTCGTATCGAGGGTCTAATGAAAAACTGTTTTTT. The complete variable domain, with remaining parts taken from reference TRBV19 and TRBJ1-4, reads DGGITQSPKYLFRKEGQNVTLSCEQNLNHDAMYWYRQDPGQGLRLIYYSQIVNDFQKGDIAEGYSVSREKKESFPLTVTSAQKNPTAFYLCASTSYRGSNEKLFFGSGTQLSVL.

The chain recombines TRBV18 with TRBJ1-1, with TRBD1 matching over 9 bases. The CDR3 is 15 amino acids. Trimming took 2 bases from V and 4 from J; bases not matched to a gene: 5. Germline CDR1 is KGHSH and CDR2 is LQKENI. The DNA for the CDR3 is TGTGCCAGCTCACCAACGGGACAGGGAGGCACTGAAGCTTTCTTT. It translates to CASSPTGQGGTEAFF.

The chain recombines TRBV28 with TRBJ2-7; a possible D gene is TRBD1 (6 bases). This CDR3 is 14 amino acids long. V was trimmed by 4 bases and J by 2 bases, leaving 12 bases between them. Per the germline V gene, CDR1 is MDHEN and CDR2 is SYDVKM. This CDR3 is CASSWQGSTYEQYF. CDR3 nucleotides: TGTGCCAGCAGTTGGCAGGGGAGTACCTACGAGCAGTACTTC.

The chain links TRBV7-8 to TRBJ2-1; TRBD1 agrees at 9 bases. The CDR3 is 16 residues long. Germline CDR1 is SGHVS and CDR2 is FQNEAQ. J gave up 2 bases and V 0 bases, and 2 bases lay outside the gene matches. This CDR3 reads CASSLAGTGPYNEQFF. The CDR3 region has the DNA TGTGCCAGCAGCTTAGCAGGGACAGGGCCCTACAATGAGCAGTTCTTC.

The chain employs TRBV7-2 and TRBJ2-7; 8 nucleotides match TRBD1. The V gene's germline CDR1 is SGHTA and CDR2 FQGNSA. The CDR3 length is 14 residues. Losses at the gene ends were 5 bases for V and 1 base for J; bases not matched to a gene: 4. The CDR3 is CASSADRASYEQYF. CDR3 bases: TGTGCCAGCAGCGCGGACAGGGCATCCTACGAGCAGTACTTC.

The CDR3 is CASSFSGSEAKNIQYF. CDR3 in DNA: TGTGCCAGCAGTTTTAGCGGTAGCGAGGCCAAAAACATTCAGTACTTC. The rearrangement uses TRBV28 and TRBJ2-4; D perhaps matches TRBD2 (6 bases). The CDR3 runs to 16 residues. Trimming shortened V by 3 bases and J by 1 base, and 13 bases separated the two germline ends. CDR1 is MDHEN and CDR2 is SYDVKM in the germline V gene.

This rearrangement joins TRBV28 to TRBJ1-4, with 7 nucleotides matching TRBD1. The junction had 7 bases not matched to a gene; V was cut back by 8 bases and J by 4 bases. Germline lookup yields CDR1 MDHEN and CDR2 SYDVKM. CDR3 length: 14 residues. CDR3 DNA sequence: TGTGCCAGCCGCTCGGGACAGTTTAATGAAAAACTGTTTTTT. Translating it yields CASRSGQFNEKLFF.

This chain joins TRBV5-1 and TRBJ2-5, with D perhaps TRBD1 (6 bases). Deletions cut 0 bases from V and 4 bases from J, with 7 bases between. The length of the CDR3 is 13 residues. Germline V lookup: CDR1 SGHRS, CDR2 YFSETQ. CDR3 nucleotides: TGCGCCAGCAGCTTGGAAGGGGGAGAGACCCAGTACTTC. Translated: CASSLEGGETQYF.

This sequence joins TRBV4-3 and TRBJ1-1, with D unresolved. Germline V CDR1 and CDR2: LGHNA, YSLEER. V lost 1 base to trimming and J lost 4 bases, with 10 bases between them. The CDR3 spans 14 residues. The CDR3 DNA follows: TGCGCCAGCAGCCAAGGCCCGGGGAGCACTGAAGCTTTCTTT. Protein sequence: CASSQGPGSTEAFF.

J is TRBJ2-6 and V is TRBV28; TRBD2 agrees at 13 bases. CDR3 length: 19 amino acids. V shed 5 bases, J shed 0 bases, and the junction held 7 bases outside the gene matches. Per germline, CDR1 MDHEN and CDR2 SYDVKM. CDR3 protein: CASSPPGLAGYSGANVLTF. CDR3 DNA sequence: TGTGCCAGCAGTCCGCCGGGACTAGCGGGATACTCTGGGGCCAACGTCCTGACTTTC.

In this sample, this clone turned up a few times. In DNA form, the CDR3 reads TGCGCCAGCAGCCAAGAACCGGGACAGCTCTATGGCTACACCTTC. Its translation is CASSQEPGQLYGYTF. The V call is TRBV4-3, the J call TRBJ1-2; 7 nucleotides align to TRBD1. V lost 0 bases and J lost 4; bases outside the gene matches: 5. Germline V CDR1 and CDR2: LGHNA, YSLEER. The CDR3 runs to 15 residues.